Listed below are T cell receptor beta chains from one sample, sequenced in a study of blood T cell repertoires in COVID-19. Generated by immunoSEQ multiplex PCR, the TCRdb table keeps only in-frame clones and is missing some. The data show around 81,000 clones, about 86% seen once. What was sequenced was peripheral blood. The receptor set was obtained from a woman aged 80 or over with acute or convalescent COVID-19. The CDR3 runs from the conserved cysteine through the conserved F or W. The D gene is left open where the match is weak.

D gene: .
V gene: TRBV6-2/TRBV6-3
CDR3 protein: CASSGDTGELFF

D gene: TRBD1
V gene: TRBV27
CDR3 protein: CASSVTGREKLFF

D gene: TRBD2
V gene: TRBV5-1
CDR3 protein: CASSPGSGRGGELFF

D gene: .
V gene: TRBV5-1
CDR3 protein: CASSLDGQGYGYTF

D gene: .
V gene: TRBV2
CDR3 protein: CASSGGTRTEQYF

D gene: .
V gene: TRBV3-1/TRBV3-2
CDR3 protein: CASSQASGELFF

D gene: .
V gene: TRBV7-2
CDR3 protein: CASSLVRDNYNEQFF

D gene: .
V gene: TRBV29-1
CDR3 protein: CSVEGDTPTRETQYF

D gene: TRBD2
V gene: TRBV7-2
CDR3 protein: CASSLFPAGVGNEQFF

D gene: .
V gene: TRBV19
CDR3 protein: CASSNGAAQETQYF

D gene: TRBD2
V gene: TRBV9
CDR3 protein: CASSKSPGLVYTDTQYF

D gene: TRBD1
V gene: TRBV4-3
CDR3 protein: CASSQTGQGINEQFF

D gene: TRBD1
V gene: TRBV29-1
CDR3 protein: CSASRQGYHEQYF

D gene: TRBD1
V gene: TRBV19
CDR3 protein: CASSDRGFYTEAFF

D gene: .
V gene: TRBV6-5
CDR3 protein: CASSYFRTATNEKLFF

D gene: TRBD1
V gene: TRBV2
CDR3 protein: CASSGSGQGASQPQHF